This TCR beta chain was identified in a study of T cells expressing NK-cell markers. Study-level information: Sorted CD3+CD56+NKG2C+, CD3+CD56+NKG2C- and CD3+CD56-NKG2C+ T-cell subsets were beta-chain profiled.

As concerns this clonotype: Its specificity is not known.

What made the TCR beta cDNA was 5'RACE template switching with UMIs. TCRdb reprocessed the 5' RACE reads, keeping one entry per CDR3 protein, no DNA. The specimen's table records 130,000 to 150,000 distinct CDR3 sequences. Overall study results and limits: There were a handful of donors in whom these clonotypes also led the CD3+CD56-NKG2C+ fraction. Whether expanded NKG2C+ T cell clones were HCMV-specific remained unclear.

The CDR3 consists of 16 residues. Germline values: CDR1 SNHLY, CDR2 FYNNEI. The clonotype was recovered from a man between 18 and 29 years old in good health. Sequencing was done on a sample of blood T cells: a sorted CD56 or NKG2C T cell subset, CD4+ or CD8+ T cells, or bulk PBMC T cells (not recorded which). V is TRBV2 and J is TRBJ2-1; TCRdb designates TRBD2, a call that cannot be tested without DNA. The CDR3 protein is CASSELVGLPSNEQFF.